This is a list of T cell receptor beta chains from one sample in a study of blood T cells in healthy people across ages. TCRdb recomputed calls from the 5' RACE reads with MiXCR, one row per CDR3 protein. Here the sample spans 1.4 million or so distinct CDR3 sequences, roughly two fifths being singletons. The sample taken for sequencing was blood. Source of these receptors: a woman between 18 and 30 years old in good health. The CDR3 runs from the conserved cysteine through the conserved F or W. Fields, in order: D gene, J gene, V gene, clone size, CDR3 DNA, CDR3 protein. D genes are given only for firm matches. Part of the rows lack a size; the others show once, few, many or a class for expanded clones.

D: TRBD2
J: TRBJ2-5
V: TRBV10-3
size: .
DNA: TGTGCCTTCAGTGAGGTATCCCAAGGCGGGGGGTACTTC
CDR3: CAFSEVSQGGGYF

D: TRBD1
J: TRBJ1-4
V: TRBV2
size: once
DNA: TGTGCCAGCAGGACAGGGGTTACTAATGAAAAACTGTTTTTT
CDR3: CASRTGVTNEKLFF

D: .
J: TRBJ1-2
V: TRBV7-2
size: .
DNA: TGTGCCAGCAGCTTAGGTAGGGATCGAGGCTACACCTTC
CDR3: CASSLGRDRGYTF

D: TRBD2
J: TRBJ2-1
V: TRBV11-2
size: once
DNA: TGTGCCAGCAGCCCCTCCGGGACTAAGCAGTTCTTC
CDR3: CASSPSGTKQFF

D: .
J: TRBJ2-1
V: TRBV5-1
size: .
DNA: TGCGCCAGCAGCCCCTCCGGGGCCCCTGGCTACAATGAGCAGTTCTTC
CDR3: CASSPSGAPGYNEQFF

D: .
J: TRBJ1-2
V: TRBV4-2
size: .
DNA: TGTGCCAGCAGCCAAGAAAAGGGGTTGACCTATGGCTACACCTTC
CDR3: CASSQEKGLTYGYTF

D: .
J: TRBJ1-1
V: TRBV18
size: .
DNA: TGTGCCAGCTCACCACAGGCCGGGGCTGAAGCTTTCTTT
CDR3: CASSPQAGAEAFF

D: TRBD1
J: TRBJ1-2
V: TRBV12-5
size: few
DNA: TGTGCTAGTGGTTTGGGGGAACAGGGGAACTATGGCTACACCTTC
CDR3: CASGLGEQGNYGYTF

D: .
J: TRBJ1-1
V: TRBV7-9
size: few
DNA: TGTGCCAGCAGCCCATATCACGGGGCAGGGGTCACTGAAGCTTTCTTT
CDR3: CASSPYHGAGVTEAFF

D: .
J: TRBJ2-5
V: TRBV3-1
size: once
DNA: TGTGCCAGCAGCCCTAGGCCTAGTGAGACCCAGTACTTC
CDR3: CASSPRPSETQYF

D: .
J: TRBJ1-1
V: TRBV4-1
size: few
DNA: TGCGCCAGCCGGGGCAGCTTTAACACTGAAGCTTTCTTT
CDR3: CASRGSFNTEAFF

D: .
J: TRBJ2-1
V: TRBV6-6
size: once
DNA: TGTGCCAGCAATTACTGGGACTTCGACTCCTACAATGAGCAGTTCTTC
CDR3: CASNYWDFDSYNEQFF

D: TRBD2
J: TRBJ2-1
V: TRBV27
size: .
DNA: TGTGCCAGCAGTCTCAACCTTGGTAGCGGGACCCATGAGCAGTTCTTC
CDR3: CASSLNLGSGTHEQFF

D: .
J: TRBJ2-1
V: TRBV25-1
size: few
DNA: TGTGCCAGCAGTGGCGCGGCGGGCTCCTACAATGAGCAGTTCTTC
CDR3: CASSGAAGSYNEQFF

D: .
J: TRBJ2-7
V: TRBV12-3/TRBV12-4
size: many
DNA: TGTGCCAGCAGGCAGTCAGGCACCTACGAGCAGTACTTC
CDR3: CASRQSGTYEQYF

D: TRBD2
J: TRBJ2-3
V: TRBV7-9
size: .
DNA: TGTGCCAGCAGCCCATCCCGGACTAGCGGGGTTGATACGCGGTATTTT
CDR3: CASSPSRTSGVDTRYF

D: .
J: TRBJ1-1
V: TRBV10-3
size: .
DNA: TGTGCCATCAGCAAACCTAACACTGAAGCTTTCTTT
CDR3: CAISKPNTEAFF

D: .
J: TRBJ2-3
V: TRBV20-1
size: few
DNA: TGCAGTGCGCCACCCCTCAGGGGTACAGATACGCAGTATTTT
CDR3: CSAPPLRGTDTQYF

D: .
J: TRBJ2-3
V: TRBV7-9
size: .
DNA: TGTGCCAGCAGCTCCCCGAGTTGGGTTCGTAAGCCGCAGTATTTT
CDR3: CASSSPSWVRKPQYF

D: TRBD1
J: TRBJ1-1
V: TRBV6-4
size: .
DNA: TGTGCCAGCAGTAAAACGGACAGGAGAGGCACTGAAGCTTTCTTT
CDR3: CASSKTDRRGTEAFF

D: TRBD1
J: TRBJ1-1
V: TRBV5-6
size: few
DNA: TGTGCCAGCAGCCCCGGGACAGGGTCCACTGAAGCTTTCTTT
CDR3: CASSPGTGSTEAFF

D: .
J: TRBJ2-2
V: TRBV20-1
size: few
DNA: TGCAGTGCCCAAAAGAGGACTAATAACACCGGGGAGCTGTTTTTT
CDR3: CSAQKRTNNTGELFF

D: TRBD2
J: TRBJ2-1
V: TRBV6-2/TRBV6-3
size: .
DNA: TGTGCCAGCAGTTACAGCTTGATAGCGGGAGGGAACAATGAGCAGTTCTTC
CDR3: CASSYSLIAGGNNEQFF

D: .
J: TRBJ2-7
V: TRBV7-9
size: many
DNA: TGTGCCAGCAGTTTATCCCCCTACGAGCAGTACTTC
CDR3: CASSLSPYEQYF

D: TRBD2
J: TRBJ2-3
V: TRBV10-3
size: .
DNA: TGTGCCATCAGTGAGTCGAGGCTGACTAGCGGGAGTGAGGGGGATACGCAGTATTTT
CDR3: CAISESRLTSGSEGDTQYF

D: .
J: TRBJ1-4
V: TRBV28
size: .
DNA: TGTGCCAGCAGTTTTCACCCAATCCCAGAGGTGAGAGAAAAACTGTTTTTT
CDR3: CASSFHPIPEVREKLFF

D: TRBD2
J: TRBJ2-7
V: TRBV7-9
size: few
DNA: TGTGCCAGCAGCTTAGAGAGCGGGAGGCTCTACGAGCAGTACTTC
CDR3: CASSLESGRLYEQYF

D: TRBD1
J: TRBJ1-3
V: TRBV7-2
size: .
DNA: TGTGCCTGCAGCCTACAGGGGGCGTTTTCTGGAAACACCATATATTTT
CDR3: CACSLQGAFSGNTIYF

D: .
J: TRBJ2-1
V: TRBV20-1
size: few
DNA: TGCAGTGCTAGAGATCTGGCCTCGTACAATGAGCAGTTCTTC
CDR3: CSARDLASYNEQFF

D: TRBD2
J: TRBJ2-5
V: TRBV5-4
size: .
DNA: TGTGCCAGCAGAAATGGACTAGCGGGAGAGACCCAGTACTTC
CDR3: CASRNGLAGETQYF

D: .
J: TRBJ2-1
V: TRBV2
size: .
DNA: TGTGCCAGCAGCGGGAGTAGAGTCGATGAGCAGTTCTTC
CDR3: CASSGSRVDEQFF

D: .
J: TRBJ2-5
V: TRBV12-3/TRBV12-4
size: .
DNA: TGTGCCAGCAGTCGCAGTGCCGATCGAGGTACCCAGTACTTC
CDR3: CASSRSADRGTQYF

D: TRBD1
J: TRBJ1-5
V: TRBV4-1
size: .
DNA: TGCGCCAGCAGAGCCAAGATTATCAACAGGGGGTATGACAATCAGCCCCAGCATTTT
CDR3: CASRAKIINRGYDNQPQHF

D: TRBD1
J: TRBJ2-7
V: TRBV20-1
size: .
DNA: TGCAGTGCTAGGGTAACTGCCGGGACAGGGAAATACGAGCAGTACTTC
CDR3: CSARVTAGTGKYEQYF

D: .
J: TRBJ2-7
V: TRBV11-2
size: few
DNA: TGTGCCAGCAGCACATTGCGGGACCGAACCTACGAGCAGTACTTC
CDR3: CASSTLRDRTYEQYF

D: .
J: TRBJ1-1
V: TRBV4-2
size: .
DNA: TGTGCCAGCAGCCAAGTCCCCCGGGGGGGCACTGAAGCTTTCTTT
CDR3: CASSQVPRGGTEAFF

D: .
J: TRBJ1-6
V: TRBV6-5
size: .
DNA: TGTGCCAGCAGGTACCCGGTACAAGGAAATTCACCCCTCCACTTT
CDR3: CASRYPVQGNSPLHF

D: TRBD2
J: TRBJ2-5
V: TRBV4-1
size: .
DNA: TGCGCCAGCAGCCTGGTCCCTAGCGGAGGCTCCCAAGAGACCCAGTACTTC
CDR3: CASSLVPSGGSQETQYF

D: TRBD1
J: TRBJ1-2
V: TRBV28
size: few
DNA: TGTGCCAGCAGTGGATCAGGGGGGAAACGCTATGGCTACACCTTC
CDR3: CASSGSGGKRYGYTF

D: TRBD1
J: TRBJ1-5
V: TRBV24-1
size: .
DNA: TGTGCCACCAGTCGGACAGGGCAGGGTCAGCCCCAGCATTTT
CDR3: CATSRTGQGQPQHF

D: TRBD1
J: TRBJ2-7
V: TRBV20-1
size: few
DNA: TGCAGTGCTGCAGACAGGGCGGGCTACGAGCAGTACTTC
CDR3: CSAADRAGYEQYF